The rows below give T cell receptor beta chains drawn from one sample of a study of T-cell reconstitution after alpha-beta-depleted transplantation in children. In TCRdb, the PCR reads were re-called with MiXCR into one record per CDR3 protein. The data contain about 72,000 distinct CDR3 sequences, around 7.9% of them seen just once; the ten biggest clones take up about 2.3%. Sequencing was performed on PBMCs from the stem cell graft donor, taken from the stem cell graft. These receptors all stem from a human donor who donated a stem cell graft to a child with acute lymphoblastic leukemia. Both conserved end residues are part of each CDR3. Each record gives: J gene, clone size, D gene, V gene, CDR3 DNA, CDR3 protein. A D gene is named only where the DNA matches it firmly. Rows give clone size only sometimes, using once, few, many, or a class for an expanded clone.

j_gene: TRBJ2-7; abundance: many; d_gene: .; v_gene: TRBV5-1; CDR3nt: TGCGCCATCAGCTTGACGGCGGGGCTTACCTACGAGCAGTACTTC; CDR3aa: CAISLTAGLTYEQYF
j_gene: TRBJ2-3; abundance: many; d_gene: .; v_gene: TRBV29-1; CDR3nt: TGCAGCGCGAGGAGCGGGTGGCCAGCAGATACGCAGTATTTT; CDR3aa: CSARSGWPADTQYF
j_gene: TRBJ1-6; abundance: many; d_gene: .; v_gene: TRBV7-2; CDR3nt: TGTGCCAGCAGCTTCCACGGGAATTCACCCCTCCACTTT; CDR3aa: CASSFHGNSPLHF
j_gene: TRBJ1-2; abundance: few; d_gene: TRBD1; v_gene: TRBV9; CDR3nt: TGTGCCAGCAGCGCAGGGACAGGGGGCTATGGCTACACCTTC; CDR3aa: CASSAGTGGYGYTF
j_gene: TRBJ2-5; abundance: many; d_gene: TRBD2; v_gene: TRBV7-6; CDR3nt: TGTGCCAGCAGCTCCACGGGGGGGGAAGAGACCCAGTACTTC; CDR3aa: CASSSTGGEETQYF
j_gene: TRBJ1-2; abundance: .; d_gene: TRBD1; v_gene: TRBV28; CDR3nt: TGTGCCAGCAGCTATGACAGGGGGCTCTTTGGCTACACCTTC; CDR3aa: CASSYDRGLFGYTF
j_gene: TRBJ2-3; abundance: few; d_gene: .; v_gene: TRBV5-1; CDR3nt: TGCGCCAGCAGAGGACAGCGCACAGATACGCAGTATTTT; CDR3aa: CASRGQRTDTQYF
j_gene: TRBJ2-1; abundance: many; d_gene: TRBD2; v_gene: TRBV12-3/TRBV12-4; CDR3nt: TGTGCCAGCACCCCTCGGGGGGGGGCCTTTTGGGAGCAGTTCTTC; CDR3aa: CASTPRGGAFWEQFF
j_gene: TRBJ2-3; abundance: .; d_gene: .; v_gene: TRBV28; CDR3nt: TGTGCCAGCAGTTTTAAGGCACCCTGGGTAGCGCCAGATACGCAGTATTTT; CDR3aa: CASSFKAPWVAPDTQYF
j_gene: TRBJ1-2; abundance: many; d_gene: .; v_gene: TRBV7-9; CDR3nt: TGTGCCAGCAGCCCCGAGTTGGAGGAGGACTATGGCTACACCTTC; CDR3aa: CASSPELEEDYGYTF
j_gene: TRBJ1-5; abundance: many; d_gene: .; v_gene: TRBV12-3/TRBV12-4; CDR3nt: TGTGCCAGCAGTCCACGAGGGGCGGCTCAGCCCCAGCATTTT; CDR3aa: CASSPRGAAQPQHF
j_gene: TRBJ2-7; abundance: .; d_gene: TRBD1; v_gene: TRBV27; CDR3nt: TGTGCCAGCAGTTCCCGACAGGGTCGGATTCCATACGAGCAGTACTTC; CDR3aa: CASSSRQGRIPYEQYF
j_gene: TRBJ1-2; abundance: few; d_gene: .; v_gene: TRBV19; CDR3nt: TGTGCCAGTAGTATAGTTACGGGGTATGGCTACACCTTC; CDR3aa: CASSIVTGYGYTF
j_gene: TRBJ2-7; abundance: many; d_gene: .; v_gene: TRBV27; CDR3nt: TGTGCCAGCAGTAAGGGATACGAGCAGTACTTC; CDR3aa: CASSKGYEQYF